This TCR beta chain was captured by sequencing in a study of PD-L1 blockade in urothelial cancer. Study-wide context: Administration of atezolizumab to patients began in about 2014, at 1,200 mg intravenously every 3 weeks. Males with bladder-origin urothelial cancer made up about 85% of the 29 patients.

This sample's time point: pretreatment peripheral blood. Patients each gave 1 to 8 samples, pretreatment and on-treatment. With respect to this clone: The antigen remains undetermined.

Study conclusions and caveats: Below-median TCR clonality that was measured in pretreatment blood predicted better survival.

The V gene end was trimmed by 6 bases and the J gene end by 4 bases; junction bases not matched to a gene: 3. The germline V gene has CDR1 ENHRY and CDR2 SYGVKD. The CDR3 is 14 amino acids. Sequenced by immunoSEQ multiplex PCR; TCRdb stores in-frame clones only, minus some. This sample has tens of thousands of clones; about 90% occur once, and the top ten carry roughly 1.6%. The chain joins TRBV10-3 to TRBJ2-2, with TRBD2 matching 9 bases. This sequence originates from a man aged 60 to 75 with urothelial cancer. Sample: PBMCs, taken around atezolizumab (anti-PD-L1) treatment. The CDR3 DNA sequence: TGTGCCATCAGGGCTAGCGGGGCCACCGGGGAGCTGTTTTTT. Translating it yields CAIRASGATGELFF.